This T cell receptor beta chain was recorded in a study of blood T cell repertoires in COVID-19 (dated by TCRdb to 2018 to 2021). Concerning the study at large: Collaborator samples came from the United States, Italy and Spain and covered acute and convalescent phases of COVID-19. The prospective study material was composed of cDNA or gDNA derived from T cells, B-cell-depleted T cells, or PBMCs. The dataset comprised deeply sampled blood TCRbeta repertoires from subjects exposed to, actively infected with, or recovered from COVID-19. A freely available public database, intended as a resource for researchers studying the immune response to SARS-CoV-2, is where the repertoires were released. Samples came from the ongoing ImmuneRACE study (first 160 participants) plus 1,254 subjects from 6 global collaborators. Nearly every sample came with metadata listing a de-identified subject ID, COVID-19 status, age in years and sex. Where HLA class I and class II types were available, the types were taken from metadata supplied by the sample provider, not from assay-based typing.

Of note for this clone: Which antigen it targets is not known. One base away there is no much larger clone; base qualities are not given.

The CDR3 covers 11 residues, taking in both the cysteine and the phenylalanine. Left in the record is the CDR3 DNA by itself, 33 bases read in frame from the first base. Relative to germline, V is 3 bases shorter and J is 8 bases shorter, with 4 bases between their ends. In the germline V gene, CDR1 corresponds to MDHEN and CDR2 to SYDVKM. TCRbeta CDR3 regions were amplified from genomic DNA using the immunoSEQ Assay, a bias-controlled multiplex PCR. As for the authors' bioinformatics: The number of nucleated cells in each sample was estimated by amplification of reference gene primers within the assay. To quantify the absolute abundance of each unique TCRbeta CDR3 rearrangement, sequence reads were collapsed and filtered. Productive Simpson clonality was computed per sample as the square root of Simpson's diversity index over productive rearrangements. Sourced from immuneACCESS, this table was stored by TCRdb with only in-frame sequences that have V and J called. A share of the clones is absent; for the studies checked, an unresolved V gene accounts for under half, and the remainder has no known explanation. V and J calls and clone size are as listed in that table; D and trimming were resolved from the DNA. This sample holds about 190,000 clones; 89% were observed only once. The ten most abundant clones make up 6.7% of the sample.

Collaborating institutions collected whole blood in K2EDTA tubes following their own protocols. For TCRbeta analysis, collaborators shipped samples in one of three forms: frozen whole blood, isolated PBMCs, or DNA extracted from either of those sample types. Study-level results and caveats: How much clinical and demographic metadata was included differed by source and by participant, and the metadata was provided uncurated.

The TCR sequence derives from a man aged 35-49 years with acute or convalescent COVID-19. The chain is made from TRBV28 and TRBJ1-4, with the D gene not confidently named. Sequenced input: peripheral blood. For the CDR3, the sequence is CASSFREKLFF. The DNA is TGTGCCAGCAGTTTTCGGGAAAAACTGTTTTTT.